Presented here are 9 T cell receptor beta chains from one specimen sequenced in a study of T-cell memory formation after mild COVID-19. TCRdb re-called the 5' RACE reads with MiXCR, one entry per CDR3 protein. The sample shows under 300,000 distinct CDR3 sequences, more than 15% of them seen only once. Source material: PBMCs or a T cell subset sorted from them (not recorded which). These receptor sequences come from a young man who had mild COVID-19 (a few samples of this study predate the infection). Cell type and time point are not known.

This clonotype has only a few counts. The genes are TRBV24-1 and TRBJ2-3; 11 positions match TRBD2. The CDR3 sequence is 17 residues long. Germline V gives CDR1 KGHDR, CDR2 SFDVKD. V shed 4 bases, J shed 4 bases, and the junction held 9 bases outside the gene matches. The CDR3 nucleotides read TGTGCCACCAGTGAACCCTCTAGCGGGGGGAGGGCAGATACGCAGTATTTT. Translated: CATSEPSSGGRADTQYF.

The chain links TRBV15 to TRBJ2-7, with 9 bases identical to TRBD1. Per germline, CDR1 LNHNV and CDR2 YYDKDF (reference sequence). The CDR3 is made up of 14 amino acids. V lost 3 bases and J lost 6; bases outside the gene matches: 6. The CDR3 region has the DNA TGTGCCACCAGCAGGGGACAGGGAACGTCCGAGCAGTACTTC. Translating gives CATSRGQGTSEQYF.

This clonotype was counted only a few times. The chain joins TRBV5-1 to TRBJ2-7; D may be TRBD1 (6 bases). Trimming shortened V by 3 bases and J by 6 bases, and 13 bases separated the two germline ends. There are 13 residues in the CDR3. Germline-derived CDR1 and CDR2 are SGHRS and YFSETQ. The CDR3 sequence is CASSSSGDTEQYF. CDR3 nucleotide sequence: TGCGCCAGCAGCTCTTCAGGGGATACCGAGCAGTACTTC. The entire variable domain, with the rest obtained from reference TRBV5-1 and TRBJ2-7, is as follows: KAGVTQTPRYLIKTRGQQVTLSCSPISGHRSVSWYQQTPGQGLQFLFEYFSETQRNKGNFPGRFSGRQFSNSRSEMNVSTLELGDSALYLCASSSSGDTEQYFGPGTRLTVT.

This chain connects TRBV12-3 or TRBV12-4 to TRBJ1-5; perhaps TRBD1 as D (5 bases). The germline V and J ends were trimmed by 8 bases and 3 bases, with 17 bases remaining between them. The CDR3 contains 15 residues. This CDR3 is CASGQGPQLNQPQHF. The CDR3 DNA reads TGTGCCAGCGGTCAGGGTCCACAACTCAATCAGCCCCAGCATTTT.

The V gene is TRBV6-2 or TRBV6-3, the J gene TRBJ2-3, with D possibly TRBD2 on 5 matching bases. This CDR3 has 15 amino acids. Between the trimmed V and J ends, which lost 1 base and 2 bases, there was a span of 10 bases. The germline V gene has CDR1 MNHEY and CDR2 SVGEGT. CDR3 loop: CASSYLSDYTDTQYF. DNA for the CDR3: TGTGCCAGCAGTTACTTGTCAGACTACACAGATACGCAGTATTTT.

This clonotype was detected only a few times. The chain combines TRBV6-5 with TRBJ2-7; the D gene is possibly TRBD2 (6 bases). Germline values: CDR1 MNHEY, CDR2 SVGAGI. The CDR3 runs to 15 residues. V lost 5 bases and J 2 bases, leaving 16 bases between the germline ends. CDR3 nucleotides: TGTGCCAGCAGTCCCTACTCCGGGGGAGCCTACGAGCAGTACTTC. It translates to CASSPYSGGAYEQYF.

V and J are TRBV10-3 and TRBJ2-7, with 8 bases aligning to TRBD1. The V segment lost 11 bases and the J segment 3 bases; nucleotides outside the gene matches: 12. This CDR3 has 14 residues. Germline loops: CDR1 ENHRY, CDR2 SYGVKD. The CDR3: CAGSERTGHYEQYV. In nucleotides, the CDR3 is TGTGCCGGTTCCGAACGGACAGGGCACTACGAGCAGTACGTC.

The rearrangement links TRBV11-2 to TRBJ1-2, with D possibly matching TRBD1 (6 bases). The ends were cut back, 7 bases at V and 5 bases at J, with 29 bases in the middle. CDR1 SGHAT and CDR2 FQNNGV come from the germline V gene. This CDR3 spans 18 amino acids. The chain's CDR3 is CASTSHSPSGSGDYGYTF. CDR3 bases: TGTGCCAGCACTTCACACTCCCCGTCCGGGTCAGGGGATTATGGCTACACCTTC.

The CDR3 is CASSLEEPLGAFF. In DNA form, the CDR3 reads TGCGCCAGCAGCTTGGAGGAGCCGTTAGGAGCTTTCTTT. The rearrangement uses TRBV5-1 and TRBJ1-1; D is unclear. The germline gives CDR1 SGHRS, CDR2 YFSETQ. The CDR3 contains 13 residues. The ends were cut back, 0 bases at V and 10 bases at J, with 13 bases in the middle.